The T cell receptor (beta chain) described here comes from a study of shared clonotypes between healthy human individuals. About the research overall: Donors had three CD4 naive, three CD4 memory, two CD8 naive and one CD8 memory plate apiece. Whole-study findings and limits: Shared clonotypes across all four donors exceeded non-shared ones in generation probability. Rarefaction showed that sequencing of sorted subsets was incomplete (despite large depth).

With respect to this clone: The antigen remains undetermined.

CD4+ cells underwent separation, giving CD45RA+ naive and CD45RA-negative memory subsets. Germline loops: CDR1 SGHAT, CDR2 FQDESV (reference sequence). The CDR3 is made up of 15 amino acids. J lost 4 bases, V lost 2 bases, and 8 bases had no gene match. Some clones are missing from TCRdb's copy, which holds only in-frame ones; the method was immunoSEQ multiplex PCR. Of around 700,000 clones listed, around 73% are singletons. This TCR was recovered from a woman aged 25 to 39 in good health. The V and J genes are TRBV11-1 and TRBJ2-7; 7 nucleotides line up with TRBD2. Sequenced input: memory CD4+ T cells sorted from blood. Subset reported: CD45RA-negative fraction. CDR3 loop: CASSLRTSRVYEQYF. DNA for the CDR3: TGTGCCAGCAGCTTAAGGACTAGTAGAGTTTACGAGCAGTACTTC. The whole variable domain, filled in from reference TRBV11-1 and TRBJ2-7, reads EAEVAQSPRYKITEKSQAVAFWCDPISGHATLYWYRQILGQGPELLVQFQDESVVDDSQLPKDRFSAERLKGVDSTLKIQPAELGDSAMYLCASSLRTSRVYEQYFGPGTRLTVT.